This passage covers 5 T cell receptor beta chains from one sample sequenced in a study of CD8 T cells in ankylosing spondylitis. Study-level points and caveats: The study identified a TCR beta motif of roughly eight highly homologous variants that appeared characteristic of ankylosing spondylitis blood.

TCRdb analysed the 5' RACE reads with MiXCR anew, one entry per CDR3 protein. Among more than 650,000 distinct CDR3 sequences listed, about 11% were seen once. Their cognate antigens are unknown. Sequencing was done on a sample of blood, either unsorted or a sorted T cell fraction (not recorded which). The receptors shown here come from a male donor with ankylosing spondylitis.

This chain joins TRBV20-1 and TRBJ2-1; D not resolved. There are 14 residues in the CDR3. Germline V gives CDR1 DFQATT, CDR2 SNEGSKA (reference sequence). V dropped 0 bases and J dropped 8 bases, with 14 bases sitting between them. DNA of the CDR3: TGCAGTGCTAGAGAGACCACAATTAAAGATGAGCAGTTCTTC. It codes for CSARETTIKDEQFF.

The chain combines TRBV20-1 with TRBJ2-3; TRBD2 aligns across 7 bases. After removal of 4 bases from V and 0 bases from J, the junction contained 4 bases not matched to a gene. The CDR3 loop spans 14 amino acids. The V gene's germline CDR1 is DFQATT and CDR2 SNEGSKA (reference sequence). CDR3 sequence reads: CSAKRGPSTDTQYF. The CDR3 DNA sequence: TGCAGTGCTAAGCGGGGCCCTAGCACAGATACGCAGTATTTT.

This clonotype showed up many times. The chain is built from TRBV29-1 and TRBJ2-1, with TRBD2 matching over 15 bases. After removal of 7 bases from V and 8 bases from J, the junction contained 12 bases not matched to a gene. The length of the CDR3 is 16 residues. The germline CDR1 and CDR2 sequences are SQVTM and ANQGSEA. CDR3 sequence (DNA): TGCAGCGCCGAAGGACTAGCGGGAGGGTTGGGCGATGAGCAGTTCTTC. It encodes CSAEGLAGGLGDEQFF.

Comments on this clonotype: An end of the junction differs from the germline gene, which may be a read error. V usage is TRBV18 and J usage is TRBJ2-7; D perhaps matches TRBD1 (6 bases). Germline V gene sequence: CDR1 KGHSH, CDR2 LQKENI. The CDR3 has 16 residues. In DNA, the CDR3 is TGTGCCAGCTCCCCACAGGGATCTGGGAGTAACTACGAGCAGTACTTC. Translation gives CASSPQGSGSNYEQYF.

This clonotype has a count of ten or more. The J gene is TRBJ2-5, the V gene TRBV29-1; no firm D call. This CDR3 is built from 13 residues. Per germline, CDR1 SQVTM and CDR2 ANQGSEA. V was shortened by 5 bases and J by 2 bases, with 12 bases between the two germline ends. The CDR3 reads CSVKGDLQETQYF. In nucleotides, the CDR3 is TGCAGCGTTAAGGGCGATCTTCAAGAGACCCAGTACTTC.